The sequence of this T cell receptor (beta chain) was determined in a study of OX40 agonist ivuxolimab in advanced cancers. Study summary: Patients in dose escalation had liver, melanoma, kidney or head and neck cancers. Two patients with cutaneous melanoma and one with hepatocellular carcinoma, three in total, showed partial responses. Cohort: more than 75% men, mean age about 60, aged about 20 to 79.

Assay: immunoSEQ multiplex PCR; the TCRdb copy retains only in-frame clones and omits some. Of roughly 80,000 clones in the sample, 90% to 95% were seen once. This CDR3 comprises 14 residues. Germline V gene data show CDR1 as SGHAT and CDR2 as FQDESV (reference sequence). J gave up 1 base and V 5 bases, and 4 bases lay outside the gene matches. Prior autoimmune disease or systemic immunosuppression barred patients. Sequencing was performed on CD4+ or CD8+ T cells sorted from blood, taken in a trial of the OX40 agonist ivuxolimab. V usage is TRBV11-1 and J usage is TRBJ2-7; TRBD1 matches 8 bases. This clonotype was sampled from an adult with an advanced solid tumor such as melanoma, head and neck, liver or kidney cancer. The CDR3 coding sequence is TGTGCCAGCAGCATGGGACAGGTGTCCTACGAGCAGTACTTC. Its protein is CASSMGQVSYEQYF.